The 29 T cell receptor beta chains presented below share a single source sample, sequenced in a study of T cell changes during pregnancy in multiple sclerosis (dated by TCRdb to between 2017 and 2020). Preparation of the library involved the immunoSEQ multiplex PCR assay. Imported from immuneACCESS, the table was reduced by TCRdb to in-frame sequences with V and J called. These copies leave out some clones; in studies compared against another copy, an unresolved V gene accounts for under half, and the cause of the remainder is not known. The sample data list some 80,000 clones, and under 95% of these were observed just once. The leading ten clones occupy less than 3% of the sample. Specimen: peripheral blood, collected before pregnancy. All receptors derive from a female donor with multiple sclerosis, enrolled in a pregnancy study.

V and J are TRBV11-2 and TRBJ1-1, with unresolved D. V lost 0 bases and J 3 bases, leaving 8 bases between the germline ends. This CDR3 contains 14 residues. The germline V gene has CDR1 SGHAT and CDR2 FQNNGV. The CDR3 region is CASSLDPSYTEAFF. CDR3 bases: TGTGCCAGCAGCTTAGATCCTTCTTACACTGAAGCTTTCTTT.

In its sample, this clone was seen a few times. This rearrangement joins TRBV28 to TRBJ1-5; D may be TRBD1 (5 bases). Trimming removed 5 bases at V and 7 bases at J, with 15 bases between. This CDR3 has 14 amino acids. CDR1 is MDHEN, CDR2 SYDVKM, per germline. In nucleotides, the CDR3 is TGTGCCAGCAGTCCCCTTCGACAGCACCAGCCCCAGCATTTT. Amino acids: CASSPLRQHQPQHF.

The rearrangement uses TRBV7-8 and TRBJ2-3; TRBD2 agrees at 10 bases. This CDR3 spans 16 amino acids. CDR1 and CDR2 (germline): SGHVS, FQNEAQ. V lost 3 bases, J lost 4 bases, and 7 bases stayed unmatched. The CDR3 reads CASSFLGSGRSDTQYF. The CDR3 coding sequence is TGTGCCAGCAGCTTTCTCGGTAGCGGGAGGTCAGATACGCAGTATTTT.

The rearrangement joins TRBV19 to TRBJ2-7, with D unclear. Trimming removed 5 bases from V and 2 bases from J, with 16 bases in between. Germline-derived CDR1 and CDR2 are LNHDA and SQIVND (reference sequence). This CDR3 contains 15 residues. CDR3 nucleotide sequence: TGTGCCAGTAGTCCCAAAATGGCAGGTCCCTACGAGCAGTACTTC. Protein product: CASSPKMAGPYEQYF.

As DNA, the CDR3 is TGTGCCAGCAGCTATCAGGGCTATGAGCAGTTCTTC. This translates into CASSYQGYEQFF. V usage is TRBV7-3 and J usage is TRBJ2-1, with a possible D match to TRBD1 (5 bases). The germline gives CDR1 SGHTA, CDR2 FQGTGA. The CDR3 is 12 residues long. The V end was cut by 4 bases, the J end by 8 bases, with 9 bases between.

The rearrangement links TRBV5-1 to TRBJ2-1, with D tentatively TRBD1 (5 bases). V lost 4 bases to trimming and J lost 5 bases, with 10 bases between them. Germline loops: CDR1 SGHRS, CDR2 YFSETQ. This CDR3 is 13 amino acids long. For the CDR3, the DNA is TGCGCCAGCAGCCCTGCAGGGAACAATGAGCAGTTCTTC. Translating it yields CASSPAGNNEQFF.

The chain links TRBV11-2 to TRBJ2-7, with 8 bases matching TRBD2. V gave up 1 base and J gave up 2 bases; unmatched junction bases: 4. CDR1 SGHAT and CDR2 FQNNGV come from the germline V gene. This CDR3 region has 15 residues. The CDR3 nucleotides are TGTGCCAGCAGCTTAGGCAGAGCGGGAGCCTACGAGCAGTACTTC. This codes for CASSLGRAGAYEQYF.

This clone was seen once. The gene calls are TRBV27 and TRBJ1-5; D not resolved. V gave up 6 bases and J gave up 0 bases, with 9 bases separating them. There are 14 residues in the CDR3. Per germline, CDR1 MNHEY and CDR2 SMNVEV (reference sequence). CDR3 in DNA: TGTGCCAGCAGCCGCTACAGTAGCAATCAGCCCCAGCATTTT. Translated: CASSRYSSNQPQHF.

CDR3 amino acids: CASSLTEANYGYTF. The CDR3 DNA sequence: TGTGCCAGCAGCTTGACAGAAGCTAACTATGGCTACACCTTC. The rearrangement uses TRBV7-9 and TRBJ1-2, with TRBD1 as a possible D gene (5 bases). Germline CDR1 is SEHNR and CDR2 is FQNEAQ (reference sequence). The CDR3 totals 14 residues. V dropped 3 bases and J dropped 0 bases, with 8 bases sitting between them. The variable domain in full, with the rest retrieved from reference TRBV7-9 and TRBJ1-2, is DTGVSQNPRHKITKRGQNVTFRCDPISEHNRLYWYRQTLGQGPEFLTYFQNEAQLEKSRLLSDRFSAERPKGSFSTLEIQRTEQGDSAMYLCASSLTEANYGYTFGSGTRLTVV.

V and J are TRBV5-1 and TRBJ2-1; D may be TRBD1 (5 bases). From germline, CDR1 is SGHRS and CDR2 YFSETQ. The CDR3 has 15 amino acids. V shed 3 bases and J shed 10 bases, with 20 bases lying between them. CDR3: CASSSRSFGQGEQFF. The CDR3 DNA follows: TGCGCCAGCAGCTCAAGATCGTTCGGGCAGGGCGAGCAGTTCTTC.

The chain links TRBV7-2 to TRBJ1-2, with 9 bases fitting TRBD1. This CDR3 region has 13 residues. With 5 bases clipped from V and 10 bases from J, the junction kept 8 bases outside the gene matches. CDR1 SGHTA and CDR2 FQGNSA come from the germline V gene. The CDR3 protein is CASSPRQGVLYTF. CDR3 nucleotides: TGTGCCAGCAGCCCCCGACAGGGGGTTCTCTACACCTTC.

The J gene is TRBJ2-5, the V gene TRBV9; D is unresolved. Germline CDR1 and CDR2: SGDLS and YYNGEE. Trimming left V 0 bases short and J 0 bases short, with 9 bases between. The CDR3 consists of 15 residues. CDR3 nucleotides: TGTGCCAGCAGCGTAGAAGACTTGTACCAAGAGACCCAGTACTTC. Translation gives CASSVEDLYQETQYF.

CDR3 region: CAISALGLAGSWANTGELFF. The CDR3 coding sequence is TGTGCCATCAGTGCCCTGGGGCTAGCGGGATCGTGGGCCAACACCGGGGAGCTGTTTTTT. The rearrangement links TRBV10-3 to TRBJ2-2, with 9 bases that match TRBD2. The CDR3 runs to 20 residues. V trimming: 4 bases; J trimming: 2 bases; junction bases outside the gene matches: 17. Germline-derived CDR1 and CDR2 are ENHRY and SYGVKD.

The CDR3 loop reads CASSLTTGAVYTEAFF. For the CDR3, the DNA is TGCGCCAGCAGCTTGACGACAGGGGCGGTGTACACTGAAGCTTTCTTT. The chain is built from TRBV5-1 and TRBJ1-1; TRBD1 matches at 8 bases. Germline V CDR1 and CDR2: SGHRS, YFSETQ. This CDR3 spans 16 amino acids. Trimming at V came to 1 base and at J to 3 bases, leaving 8 bases not matched to a gene.

The genes are TRBV19 and TRBJ1-5; TRBD1 matches 7 bases. This CDR3 comprises 15 residues. V shed 7 bases and J 2 bases; nucleotides not matched to a gene: 8. Germline loops: CDR1 LNHDA, CDR2 SQIVND (reference sequence). The chain's CDR3 is CASKRQGLGNQPQHF. In nucleotides, the CDR3 is TGTGCCAGTAAAAGACAGGGCTTGGGCAATCAGCCCCAGCATTTT.

The chain employs TRBV28 and TRBJ2-1; TRBD1 aligns across 11 bases. The CDR3 loop spans 15 amino acids. V gave up 3 bases and J gave up 6 bases; unmatched junction bases: 4. Germline V gene data show CDR1 as MDHEN and CDR2 as SYDVKM. The CDR3, as DNA: TGTGCCAGCAGTTTCGGAGGGACAGGGGGCAATGAGCAGTTCTTC. Its protein product is CASSFGGTGGNEQFF.

This chain uses TRBV6-5 with TRBJ2-7; the D gene is possibly TRBD1 (5 bases). CDR1 and CDR2 from the germline V gene are MNHEY and SVGAGI. V gave up 2 bases and J gave up 4 bases, with 12 bases separating them. The CDR3 length is 14 residues. CDR3 protein: CASSYVQGSYEQYF. In nucleotides, the CDR3 is TGTGCCAGCAGTTACGTCCAGGGTTCTTACGAGCAGTACTTC.

This clone was recorded a few times. This chain uses TRBV30 with TRBJ1-5; perhaps TRBD1 as D (5 bases). The V gene lost 7 bases and the J gene lost 3 bases, with 10 bases spanning the gap. There are 12 residues in the CDR3. Germline assignment: CDR1 GTSNPN and CDR2 SVGIG (reference sequence). CDR3 coding DNA: TGTGCCTCTGGGACTTTCAATCAGCCCCAGCATTTT. Translated, it gives CASGTFNQPQHF.

V and J are TRBV28 and TRBJ2-2, with TRBD2 matching over 11 bases. Looked up from germline, CDR1 is MDHEN and CDR2 is SYDVKM. There are 16 residues in the CDR3. V trimming: 5 bases; J trimming: 6 bases; junction bases outside the gene matches: 8. The CDR3 DNA reads TGTGCCAGCAGTCCGGGGACTAGCGGTAGCGCCGGGGAGCTGTTTTTT. Translation: CASSPGTSGSAGELFF.

The chain uses TRBV7-2 and TRBJ2-7; 7 bases agree with TRBD1. J was trimmed by 6 bases and V by 5 bases; bases with no gene match: 7. Germline V gene data show CDR1 as SGHTA and CDR2 as FQGNSA. The CDR3 totals 13 residues. CDR3 nucleotide sequence: TGTGCCAGCAGCCAACAGACAGGGATCGAGCAGTACTTC. This translates into CASSQQTGIEQYF.

The CDR3 nucleotides are TGTGCCAGCAGTTCGACAGGGCCCAATCAGCCCCAGCATTTT. This gives the protein CASSSTGPNQPQHF. The chain links TRBV6-5 to TRBJ1-5, with TRBD1 matching 7 bases. Germline V lookup: CDR1 MNHEY, CDR2 SVGAGI. CDR3 length equals 14 residues. V dropped 4 bases and J dropped 3; count of bases not matched to a gene: 3.

The J gene is TRBJ1-5, the V gene TRBV2; no reliable D call. Germline values: CDR1 SNHLY, CDR2 FYNNEI. V was pared by 5 bases and J by 2 bases, with 16 bases between. The CDR3 length is 16 residues. CDR3 DNA sequence: TGTGCCAGCAGTCCCCGGGATATGATAGGCAATCAGCCCCAGCATTTT. Translated, it gives CASSPRDMIGNQPQHF.

V and J are TRBV6-5 and TRBJ1-4, with D uncertain. V lost 8 bases to trimming and J lost 8 bases, with 21 bases between them. This CDR3 spans 15 amino acids. Germline CDR1 MNHEY, CDR2 SVGAGI. The CDR3 reads CASSRWGAGGEKLFF. The CDR3 nucleotides are TGTGCCAGCTCGAGGTGGGGAGCGGGAGGCGAAAAACTGTTTTTT.

This clone was seen a few times. This chain links TRBV5-6 with TRBJ2-1, with 10 nucleotides matching TRBD1. The CDR3 runs 18 residues. Germline V CDR1 and CDR2: SGHDT, YYEEEE. V was pared by 1 base and J by 5 bases, with 12 bases of the junction left unmatched. CDR3 protein: CASSLIGAGTGEHNEQFF. The CDR3 bases are TGTGCCAGCAGCTTGATTGGGGCCGGGACAGGGGAACACAATGAGCAGTTCTTC.

The V call is TRBV7-9, the J call TRBJ2-1; possible D gene TRBD1, 6 bases. The CDR3 runs 14 residues. Germline values: CDR1 SEHNR, CDR2 FQNEAQ (reference sequence). Trimming removed 8 bases from V and 0 bases from J, with 11 bases in between. CDR3 bases: TGTGCCAGCCGGGGACACTACTCCTACAATGAGCAGTTCTTC. This codes for CASRGHYSYNEQFF.

The gene calls are TRBV7-9 and TRBJ2-2, with 13 bases that match TRBD2. Germline CDR1 SEHNR, CDR2 FQNEAQ (reference sequence). V lost 5 bases, J lost 5 bases, and 2 bases stayed unmatched. There are 15 residues in the CDR3. Here the CDR3 reads CASSQLAGGTGELFF. Written as DNA, the CDR3 is TGTGCCAGCAGCCAACTAGCGGGAGGGACCGGGGAGCTGTTTTTT. The variable domain in full, completed from reference TRBV7-9 and TRBJ2-2, reads DTGVSQNPRHKITKRGQNVTFRCDPISEHNRLYWYRQTLGQGPEFLTYFQNEAQLEKSRLLSDRFSAERPKGSFSTLEIQRTEQGDSAMYLCASSQLAGGTGELFFGEGSRLTVL.

The chain carries TRBV28 and TRBJ1-2; D remains ambiguous. The CDR3 has 16 residues. The V and J ends lost 5 bases and 3 bases respectively, with 19 bases between them. Germline V gives CDR1 MDHEN, CDR2 SYDVKM. The CDR3 DNA sequence: TGTGCCAGCAGTCCCGAATCCAGGATCTCTTACTATGGCTACACCTTC. This gives the protein CASSPESRISYYGYTF.

The chain carries TRBV5-5 and TRBJ1-1; D call uncertain. V was pared by 0 bases and J by 0 bases, with 3 bases between. CDR3 size: 13 residues. Germline loops: CDR1 SGHKS, CDR2 YYEKEE (reference sequence). In nucleotides, the CDR3 is TGTGCCAGCAGCTTGGACTTGAACACTGAAGCTTTCTTT. This translates into CASSLDLNTEAFF.

In this sample, this clone turned up once. The same CDR3 is also encoded by other DNA sequences in this sample. This chain uses TRBV5-1 with TRBJ2-3; D is uncertain. CDR3 length: 12 residues. V was clipped by 0 bases and J by 6 bases, with 5 bases between them. The germline gives CDR1 SGHRS, CDR2 YFSETQ. The CDR3 loop reads CASSLAGDTQYF. CDR3 nucleotide sequence: TGCGCCAGCAGCTTGGCGGGTGATACGCAGTATTTT.